What follows are 27 T cell receptor beta chains derived from one specimen sequenced in a study of blood T cell repertoires in COVID-19. Data came from immunoSEQ multiplex PCR; TCRdb stores just in-frame clones and leaves some out. Altogether over 90,000 clones are present, about 89% being singletons, with the ten largest covering just under 20%. The material sequenced was peripheral blood. Source of these receptors: a human donor in a cohort sampled during active COVID-19.

This chain joins TRBV6-2 or TRBV6-3 and TRBJ2-1; 8 bases map to TRBD1. V shed 5 bases, J shed 6 bases, and the junction held 6 bases outside the gene matches. In germline, CDR1 is MNHEY, CDR2 SVGEGT. This CDR3 has 14 amino acids. CDR3 coding DNA: TGTGCCAGCAGTCGTGACAGGGGCCTCAATGAGCAGTTCTTC. Translation gives CASSRDRGLNEQFF.

The rearrangement joins TRBV6-5 to TRBJ1-1; the D gene is possibly TRBD1 (5 bases). Trimming took off 2 bases at V and 1 base at J, with 8 bases between the two ends. CDR1 and CDR2 (germline): MNHEY, SVGAGI. This CDR3 is 14 amino acids long. The CDR3 region is CASSYIRGNTEAFF. The CDR3 coding sequence is TGTGCCAGCAGTTACATTAGGGGGAACACTGAAGCTTTCTTT.

The chain uses TRBV9 and TRBJ2-3, with D tentatively TRBD2 (5 bases). The germline V and J ends were trimmed by 3 bases and 9 bases, with 11 bases remaining between them. The CDR3 runs to 12 residues. Looked up from germline, CDR1 is SGDLS and CDR2 is YYNGEE. The CDR3 loop is CASSADFVTQYF. Here the CDR3 DNA reads TGTGCCAGCAGCGCGGACTTTGTGACGCAGTATTTT.

The V call is TRBV4-2, the J call TRBJ1-1; D unresolved. Germline assignment: CDR1 LGHNA and CDR2 YNFKEQ. Trimming cost V 0 bases and J 3 bases, with 5 bases left between them. The CDR3 extends over 13 amino acids. The CDR3 region has the DNA TGTGCCAGCAGCCAAGAGCGGCACACTGAAGCTTTCTTT. It codes for CASSQERHTEAFF.

The J gene is TRBJ1-3, the V gene TRBV7-2; TRBD1 matches 10 bases. V shed 1 base and J 2 bases; nucleotides not matched to a gene: 2. CDR1 and CDR2 from the germline V gene are SGHTA and FQGNSA. This CDR3 comprises 16 residues. The CDR3 region is CASSLVGTGAGNTIYF. CDR3 nucleotides: TGTGCCAGCAGCTTAGTGGGGACAGGGGCTGGAAACACCATATATTTT.

The V call is TRBV19, the J call TRBJ2-3; 8 nucleotides line up with TRBD1. CDR1 is LNHDA and CDR2 is SQIVND in the germline V gene (reference sequence). The CDR3 is 14 residues long. J lost 5 bases, V lost 5 bases, and 6 bases had no gene match. The CDR3 DNA follows: TGTGCCAGTAGTCCGGACAGGGACGGAGATACGCAGTATTTT. This codes for CASSPDRDGDTQYF.

This chain links TRBV5-5 with TRBJ2-5; maybe TRBD1 (6 bases). Germline V gene sequence: CDR1 SGHKS, CDR2 YYEKEE (reference sequence). The CDR3 has 14 residues. Trimming pared 2 bases from V and 5 bases from J, leaving 13 bases between. The CDR3 region has the DNA TGTGCCAGCAGCTTATTGGGGGCAGGGGAGACCCAGTACTTC. Encoded protein: CASSLLGAGETQYF.

The rearrangement uses TRBV10-3 and TRBJ2-7, with D unclear. The CDR3 is made up of 13 amino acids. V was clipped by 3 bases and J by 6 bases, with 12 bases between them. Germline V gene sequence: CDR1 ENHRY, CDR2 SYGVKD. The CDR3 sequence: CAISDPRVGEQYF. The CDR3 region has the DNA TGTGCCATCAGTGACCCTCGGGTCGGCGAGCAGTACTTC.

The rearrangement links TRBV6-5 to TRBJ1-2, with TRBD1 as a possible D gene (5 bases). Germline lookup yields CDR1 MNHEY and CDR2 SVGAGI. With 6 bases removed from V and 7 bases from J, the gap between germline ends came to 15 bases. This CDR3 region has 13 residues. The DNA for the CDR3 is TGTGCCAGCAGGCCGGACGGCGGGGCTGGCTACACCTTC. Protein sequence: CASRPDGGAGYTF.

The rearrangement uses TRBV5-5 and TRBJ1-1; unclear D gene. CDR3 length equals 16 residues. The germline V and J ends were trimmed by 1 base and 0 bases, with 13 bases remaining between them. From germline, CDR1 is SGHKS and CDR2 YYEKEE (reference sequence). The CDR3 region is CASSLRLGFMNTEAFF. The DNA of the CDR3 is TGTGCCAGCAGCTTGAGGTTGGGCTTCATGAACACTGAAGCTTTCTTT.

V gene TRBV5-4 combines with J gene TRBJ2-7, with 9 bases identical to TRBD2. This CDR3 contains 15 residues. The germline gives CDR1 SGHNT, CDR2 YYREEE (reference sequence). The J segment lost 2 bases and the V segment lost 4 bases, leaving 7 bases of the junction unmatched. The CDR3 nucleotides read TGTGCCAGCAGCCCGACTAGCGGACGCGCCTACGAGCAGTACTTC. Translating it yields CASSPTSGRAYEQYF.

The chain's CDR3 is CASSLIQGAGYTF. CDR3 DNA sequence: TGTGCCAGCAGCTTAATACAGGGGGCTGGCTACACCTTC. This chain joins TRBV11-1 and TRBJ1-2; 9 nucleotides agree with TRBD1. The germline V gene has CDR1 SGHAT and CDR2 FQDESV (reference sequence). V lost 2 bases and J lost 7; bases outside the gene matches: 2. The CDR3 runs 13 residues.

The chain employs TRBV28 and TRBJ2-3, with 7 bases aligning to TRBD1. This CDR3 has 15 amino acids. CDR1 and CDR2 from the germline V gene are MDHEN and SYDVKM. Germline trimming cut 5 bases from V and 3 bases from J; bases unmatched to any gene: 8. CDR3 nucleotides: TGTGCCAGCAGTGACTCCAGGGGGTTGACAGATACGCAGTATTTT. Translation gives CASSDSRGLTDTQYF.

The CDR3 protein is CASSFGDGGYGYTF. Written as DNA, the CDR3 is TGTGCCAGCAGTTTCGGGGATGGTGGATATGGCTACACCTTC. The rearrangement joins TRBV28 to TRBJ1-2; D is undetermined. The V and J ends lost 3 bases and 5 bases respectively, with 13 bases between them. Germline V gene sequence: CDR1 MDHEN, CDR2 SYDVKM. The CDR3 runs 14 residues.

This clone came up many times. The gene calls are TRBV29-1 and TRBJ2-7; 9 nucleotides line up with TRBD2. The CDR3 length is 14 residues. J lost 7 bases, V lost 2 bases, and 9 bases had no gene match. CDR1 and CDR2 from the germline V gene are SQVTM and ANQGSEA. The CDR3 nucleotides are TGCAGCGTTGAAATAGTAGCGGGGGTGAGGGAGCAGTACTTC. This translates into CSVEIVAGVREQYF.

The chain joins TRBV6-5 to TRBJ1-1; D perhaps matches TRBD1 (6 bases). V was pared by 2 bases and J by 1 base, with 11 bases between. The CDR3 length is 15 residues. CDR1 and CDR2 (germline): MNHEY, SVGAGI. CDR3 sequence (DNA): TGTGCCAGCAGTTACCGGCAGGGGAGGAACACTGAAGCTTTCTTT. Residues: CASSYRQGRNTEAFF.

The chain joins TRBV9 to TRBJ2-1; no reliable D call. Trimming cost V 0 bases and J 7 bases, with 8 bases left between them. Germline V gives CDR1 SGDLS, CDR2 YYNGEE. This CDR3 comprises 13 residues. The CDR3 region is CASSVGGSNEQFF. CDR3 DNA: TGTGCCAGCAGCGTAGGAGGCAGTAATGAGCAGTTCTTC.

This clone has more than one count but fewer than ten. V gene TRBV10-3 combines with J gene TRBJ1-2; D not resolved. V lost 0 bases and J 6 bases, leaving 5 bases between the germline ends. CDR3 length equals 12 residues. Germline V gives CDR1 ENHRY, CDR2 SYGVKD. CDR3 DNA: TGTGCCATCAGTGAGTCGAGTGATGGCTACACCTTC. Translating it yields CAISESSDGYTF.

This clone occurred once. The rearrangement joins TRBV3-1 (or the pseudogene TRBV3-2) to TRBJ1-2; weak D call: TRBD1 (6 bases). This CDR3 comprises 16 residues. V lost 0 bases, J lost 2 bases, and 13 bases lay in between. The V gene's germline CDR1 is LGHDT and CDR2 YNNKEL (reference sequence). CDR3 coding DNA: TGTGCCAGCAGCCAAGATTGGGGCCAGGGGAACTATGGCTACACCTTC. Residues: CASSQDWGQGNYGYTF.

This clone was seen just once. The rearrangement uses TRBV2 and TRBJ2-1; 7 bases fit TRBD2. The CDR3 spans 16 residues. The V segment lost 0 bases and the J segment 8 bases; nucleotides outside the gene matches: 10. Germline V gene sequence: CDR1 SNHLY, CDR2 FYNNEI. The CDR3 sequence: CASSEAQSGVTHEQFF. In DNA, the CDR3 is TGTGCCAGCAGTGAAGCGCAGAGCGGGGTTACCCATGAGCAGTTCTTC.

CDR3 sequence reads: CASSPASDDTQYF. The CDR3 coding sequence is TGCGCCAGCAGCCCGGCTAGCGATGATACGCAGTATTTT. The chain combines TRBV5-1 with TRBJ2-3; maybe TRBD2 (6 bases). The CDR3 totals 13 residues. Germline-derived CDR1 and CDR2 are SGHRS and YFSETQ. V lost 4 bases and J 6 bases, leaving 12 bases between the germline ends.

This clone has just a few counts. The V call is TRBV7-9, the J call TRBJ2-2; 9 nucleotides match TRBD1. CDR1 and CDR2 from the germline V gene are SEHNR and FQNEAQ (reference sequence). The CDR3 covers 16 residues. Trimming took 4 bases from V and 3 from J; bases not matched to a gene: 6. DNA for the CDR3: TGTGCCAGCAGCTCAACGGACAGGGGCGACACCGGGGAGCTGTTTTTT. Translated, it gives CASSSTDRGDTGELFF.

V usage is TRBV19 and J usage is TRBJ2-6, with D possibly TRBD1 on 5 matching bases. The CDR3 runs to 13 residues. V lost 4 bases and J lost 13, with 14 bases in between. CDR1 and CDR2 from the germline V gene are LNHDA and SQIVND (reference sequence). The CDR3 is CASSTQGARVLTF. The CDR3, as DNA: TGTGCCAGTAGTACCCAAGGGGCGCGGGTCCTGACTTTC.

CDR3 sequence: CASSLELGEQYF. The CDR3 coding sequence is TGTGCCAGCAGCTTAGAACTAGGGGAGCAGTACTTC. This sequence joins TRBV7-9 and TRBJ2-7, with a weak D call TRBD2 (5 bases). Germline CDR1 SEHNR, CDR2 FQNEAQ (reference sequence). This CDR3 contains 12 residues. The V end lost 1 base, the J end lost 7 bases, and 8 bases lay between the germline ends.

V gene TRBV7-9 combines with J gene TRBJ2-7; 7 nucleotides match TRBD2. The CDR3 runs to 10 residues. The V gene end was trimmed by 11 bases and the J gene end by 6 bases; junction bases not matched to a gene: 4. In germline, CDR1 is SEHNR, CDR2 FQNEAQ (reference sequence). CDR3 sequence reads: CAGGEIEQYF. CDR3 DNA sequence: TGTGCCGGGGGGGAGATCGAGCAGTACTTC.

The chain has TRBV7-6 and TRBJ2-7, with 12 positions matching TRBD1. V dropped 5 bases and J dropped 2; count of bases not matched to a gene: 4. This CDR3 is 15 amino acids long. Germline V gene lookup returns CDR1 SGHVS and CDR2 FNYEAQ. The CDR3 protein is CASSIGTGGPYEQYF. The CDR3 nucleotides are TGTGCCAGCAGCATCGGGACAGGGGGCCCCTACGAGCAGTACTTC.

This CDR3 is CASSLRPSVLSTDTQYF. CDR3 coding DNA: TGTGCCAGCAGTTTAAGACCTAGCGTACTTAGCACAGATACGCAGTATTTT. The chain couples TRBV27 to TRBJ2-3, with D possibly matching TRBD2 (6 bases). Germline loops: CDR1 MNHEY, CDR2 SMNVEV (reference sequence). The CDR3 runs 17 residues. Trimming took off 2 bases at V and 0 bases at J, with 15 bases between the two ends.